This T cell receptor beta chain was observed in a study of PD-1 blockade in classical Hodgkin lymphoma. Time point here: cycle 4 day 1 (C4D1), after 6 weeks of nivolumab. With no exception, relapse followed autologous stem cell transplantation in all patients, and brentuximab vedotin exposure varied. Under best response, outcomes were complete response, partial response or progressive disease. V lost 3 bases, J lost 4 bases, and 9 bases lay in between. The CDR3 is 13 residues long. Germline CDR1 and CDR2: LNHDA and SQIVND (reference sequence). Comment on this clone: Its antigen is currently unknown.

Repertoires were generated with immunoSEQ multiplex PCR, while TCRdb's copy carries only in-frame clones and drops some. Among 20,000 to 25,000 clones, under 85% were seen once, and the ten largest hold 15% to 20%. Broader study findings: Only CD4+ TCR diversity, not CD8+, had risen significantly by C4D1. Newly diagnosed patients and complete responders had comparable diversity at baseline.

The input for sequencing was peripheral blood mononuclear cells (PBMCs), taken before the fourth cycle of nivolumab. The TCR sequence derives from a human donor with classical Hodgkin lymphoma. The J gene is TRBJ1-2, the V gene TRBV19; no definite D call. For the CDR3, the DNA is TGTGCCAGTAGTATCAGCACAGCCTATGGCTACACCTTC. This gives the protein CASSISTAYGYTF.